This T cell receptor (beta chain) originates from a study of sequential checkpoint blockade in melanoma. Using immunoSEQ multiplex PCR, the repertoire was profiled, and TCRdb retains in-frame clones only, with some absent. Among roughly 8,500 clones listed, about 23% were seen once. The sample's treatment: randomized to nivolumab then ipilimumab (arm A) or the reverse (arm B). In this sample, this clone turned up a few times. Germline values: CDR1 GTSNPN, CDR2 SVGIG (reference sequence). There are 12 residues in the CDR3. Trimming cost V 2 bases and J 17 bases, with 16 bases left between them. The gene calls are TRBV30 and TRBJ1-6; perhaps TRBD1 as D (6 bases). The TCR originated in a human donor with melanoma. The material was tumor tissue (inferred from file names), obtained from a patient given nivolumab and ipilimumab in sequence. The CDR3 reads CAWSSVGGRIHF. In DNA form, the CDR3 reads TGTGCCTGGAGTTCGGTCGGGGGCCGTATCCACTTT.